The sequence of this T cell receptor (beta chain) was determined in a study of blood T cell repertoires in COVID-19. Study-wide context: Spain, Italy and the United States supplied samples that represented acute and convalescent COVID-19. PBMCs, B-cell-depleted T cells, or T cells were the source of the cDNA or gDNA that made up the material.

Trimming removed 5 bases from V and 9 bases from J; junction bases left unmatched: 14. CDR1 LNHDA and CDR2 SQIVND come from the germline V gene (reference sequence). The CDR3 spans 16 residues. Residents of 20 to 25 US areas, aged 18 to 89 years, made up the participants. Participant-reported clinical history was the basis for cohort assignment. TCRdb's copy holds only in-frame clones and misses some; the assay was immunoSEQ multiplex PCR. The repertoire has some 400,000 clones, more than 80% of them found once; the top ten carry 1% to 1.3%. The chain is built from TRBV19 and TRBJ2-1; 9 bases map to TRBD2. The TCR sequence derives from a young man who had recovered from COVID-19. Sample: PBMCs or T cells enriched from blood (not recorded which). This chain's CDR3 is CASSAQAGGTQAEQFF. The CDR3 DNA reads TGTGCCAGTAGTGCCCAAGCGGGAGGAACACAAGCTGAGCAGTTCTTC.